One and the same sample provided the 15 T cell receptor beta chains below, sequenced in a study of PD-1 blockade in classical Hodgkin lymphoma. Profiling relied on immunoSEQ multiplex PCR, and the TCRdb table lists in-frame clones only, not all of them. The sample consists of 19,000 or so clones, more than 70% of them appearing once. Time point described: cycle 4 day 1 (C4D1), after more than five weeks of nivolumab. Every patient relapsed after autologous stem cell transplantation, and brentuximab vedotin exposure varied. The sample was peripheral blood mononuclear cells (PBMCs), taken before the fourth cycle of nivolumab. All receptors come from a human donor with classical Hodgkin lymphoma.

The chain combines TRBV6-5 with TRBJ2-5; D is possibly TRBD2 (5 bases). CDR3 length equals 14 residues. The germline V gene encodes CDR1 MNHEY and CDR2 SVGAGI. V lost 6 bases, J lost 4 bases, and 15 bases lay in between. The CDR3 reads CASSRGLVPETQYF. The CDR3 bases are TGTGCCAGCAGCCGCGGACTTGTCCCAGAGACCCAGTACTTC.

V is TRBV7-6 and J is TRBJ2-7; 9 bases are a match to TRBD2. The J segment lost 7 bases and the V segment lost 2 bases, leaving 12 bases of the junction unmatched. Germline V gives CDR1 SGHVS, CDR2 FNYEAQ. CDR3 size: 16 residues. CDR3 residues: CASSLKLGAGGGEQYF. Written as DNA, the CDR3 is TGTGCCAGCAGCTTAAAGCTCGGCGCGGGAGGGGGGGAGCAGTACTTC. Together with reference TRBV7-6 and TRBJ2-7, the CDR3 gives the full variable domain: GAGVSQSPRYKVTKRGQDVALRCDPISGHVSLYWYRQALGQGPEFLTYFNYEAQQDKSGLPNDRFSAERPEGSISTLTIQRTEQRDSAMYRCASSLKLGAGGGEQYFGPGTRLTVT.

V usage is TRBV6-4 and J usage is TRBJ2-2; the D is unclear. Per the germline V gene, CDR1 is MRHNA and CDR2 is SNTAGT. The V and J ends lost 4 bases and 5 bases respectively, with 11 bases between them. The CDR3 totals 14 residues. The CDR3 DNA sequence: TGTGCCAGCAGTGTGGCACCGAGGACCGGGGAGCTGTTTTTT. As protein: CASSVAPRTGELFF.

The J gene is TRBJ2-3, the V gene TRBV9; 14 nucleotides align to TRBD2. Germline trimming cut 3 bases from V and 4 bases from J; bases unmatched to any gene: 4. Germline V gene data show CDR1 as SGDLS and CDR2 as YYNGEE. The CDR3 consists of 16 residues. CDR3 nucleotide sequence: TGTGCCAGCAGCGATGGGACTAGCGGGAGCCCAGATACGCAGTATTTT. Translating it yields CASSDGTSGSPDTQYF.

The chain links TRBV10-3 to TRBJ2-2; D perhaps matches TRBD2 (6 bases). This CDR3 contains 15 residues. V was pared by 6 bases and J by 7 bases, with 18 bases between. Germline values: CDR1 ENHRY, CDR2 SYGVKD. The CDR3 spells CAISAGLGLNGELFF. In DNA form, the CDR3 reads TGTGCCATCAGCGCGGGACTTGGACTCAACGGGGAGCTGTTTTTT.

The rearrangement joins TRBV27 to TRBJ2-6, with 8 bases identical to TRBD2. V trimming: 4 bases; J trimming: 2 bases; junction bases outside the gene matches: 7. Germline-derived CDR1 and CDR2 are MNHEY and SMNVEV (reference sequence). The CDR3 loop spans 17 amino acids. The CDR3 loop is CASSSIGGGTGANVLTF. CDR3 bases: TGTGCCAGCAGTTCTATCGGGGGGGGCACTGGGGCCAACGTCCTGACTTTC.

V is TRBV27 and J is TRBJ1-1, with TRBD1 as a possible D gene (5 bases). CDR1 and CDR2 (germline): MNHEY, SMNVEV (reference sequence). CDR3 size: 13 residues. V was cut by 3 bases and J by 5 bases, with 10 bases left in between. CDR3 region: CASSFRELTEAFF. The DNA for the CDR3 is TGTGCCAGCAGTTTCAGGGAATTAACTGAAGCTTTCTTT.

The chain carries TRBV7-9 and TRBJ1-1, with a weak D call TRBD1 (6 bases). Between the trimmed V and J ends, which lost 4 bases and 5 bases, there was a span of 14 bases. The CDR3 totals 14 residues. Germline lookup yields CDR1 SEHNR and CDR2 FQNEAQ (reference sequence). The CDR3 nucleotides read TGTGCCAGCAGCTGGCAGGGGTTCGAAACTGAAGCTTTCTTT. This encodes CASSWQGFETEAFF.

The V and J genes are TRBV13 and TRBJ2-3; D gene unclear. V dropped 4 bases and J dropped 0 bases, with 8 bases sitting between them. CDR3 length: 14 residues. Germline-derived CDR1 and CDR2 are PRHDT and FYEKMQ (reference sequence). The CDR3 DNA reads as TGTGCCAGCAGCTCACCCACTAGCACAGATACGCAGTATTTT. Translation gives CASSSPTSTDTQYF.

CDR3 in amino acids: CASSAGQISSGANVLTF. CDR3 nucleotide sequence: TGTGCCAGCAGCGCGGGACAGATTTCCTCTGGGGCCAACGTCCTGACTTTC. The rearrangement uses TRBV9 and TRBJ2-6; 7 bases map to TRBD1. The germline gives CDR1 SGDLS, CDR2 YYNGEE. The CDR3 length is 17 residues. The V segment lost 3 bases and the J segment 0 bases; nucleotides outside the gene matches: 6.

This clone has a handful of counts. CDR3 amino acids: CASSNTDSSQETQYF. CDR3 DNA: TGTGCCAGCAGCAATACGGACTCTTCTCAAGAGACCCAGTACTTC. This chain uses TRBV7-9 with TRBJ2-5; D might be TRBD2 (5 bases). V lost 5 bases to trimming and J lost 2 bases, with 15 bases between them. The CDR3 is 15 residues long. Looked up from germline, CDR1 is SEHNR and CDR2 is FQNEAQ (reference sequence).

The J gene is TRBJ2-7, the V gene TRBV5-1, with a possible D match to TRBD1 (10 bases). Germline-derived CDR1 and CDR2 are SGHRS and YFSETQ. V lost 2 bases and J lost 3, with 39 bases in between. The CDR3 covers 23 residues. The CDR3 region has the DNA TGCGCCAGCAGCTTTTCCGGGACAGGGGAGGTTAGCGGGAGCGCGGCCTGGGGCTACGAGCAGTACTTC. Translation: CASSFSGTGEVSGSAAWGYEQYF.

In its sample, this clone ranks as medium-sized. This chain joins TRBV7-9 and TRBJ1-2, with 9 bases fitting TRBD1. CDR1 is SEHNR, CDR2 FQNEAQ, per germline (reference sequence). This CDR3 region has 15 residues. J gave up 6 bases and V 6 bases, and 11 bases lay outside the gene matches. CDR3 region: CASSSRDRGFDGYTF. The CDR3 DNA reads TGTGCCAGCAGTTCTCGAGACAGGGGGTTCGATGGCTACACCTTC. Looking up the rest from reference TRBV7-9 and TRBJ1-2 gives the full variable domain: DTGVSQNPRHKITKRGQNVTFRCDPISEHNRLYWYRQTLGQGPEFLTYFQNEAQLEKSRLLSDRFSAERPKGSFSTLEIQRTEQGDSAMYLCASSSRDRGFDGYTFGSGTRLTVV.

The chain combines TRBV7-2 with TRBJ2-4, with TRBD2 matching over 9 bases. V gave up 5 bases and J gave up 3 bases; unmatched junction bases: 8. There are 16 residues in the CDR3. Per germline, CDR1 SGHTA and CDR2 FQGNSA. CDR3 DNA sequence: TGTGCCAGCAGCGCCCCCCTAGCGGGACGCAAAAACATTCAGTACTTC. Its translation: CASSAPLAGRKNIQYF.

V and J are TRBV5-8 and TRBJ2-5, with 7 nucleotides matching TRBD1. TRBJ2-7 matches the DNA end more closely, so the J call is doubtful. Germline V gives CDR1 SGHTS, CDR2 YDEGEE. CDR3 length: 13 amino acids. The CDR3 DNA follows: TGTGCCAGCAGGCGGACAGGATCCTACGAGCAGTACTTC. Its translation: CASRRTGSYEQYF.